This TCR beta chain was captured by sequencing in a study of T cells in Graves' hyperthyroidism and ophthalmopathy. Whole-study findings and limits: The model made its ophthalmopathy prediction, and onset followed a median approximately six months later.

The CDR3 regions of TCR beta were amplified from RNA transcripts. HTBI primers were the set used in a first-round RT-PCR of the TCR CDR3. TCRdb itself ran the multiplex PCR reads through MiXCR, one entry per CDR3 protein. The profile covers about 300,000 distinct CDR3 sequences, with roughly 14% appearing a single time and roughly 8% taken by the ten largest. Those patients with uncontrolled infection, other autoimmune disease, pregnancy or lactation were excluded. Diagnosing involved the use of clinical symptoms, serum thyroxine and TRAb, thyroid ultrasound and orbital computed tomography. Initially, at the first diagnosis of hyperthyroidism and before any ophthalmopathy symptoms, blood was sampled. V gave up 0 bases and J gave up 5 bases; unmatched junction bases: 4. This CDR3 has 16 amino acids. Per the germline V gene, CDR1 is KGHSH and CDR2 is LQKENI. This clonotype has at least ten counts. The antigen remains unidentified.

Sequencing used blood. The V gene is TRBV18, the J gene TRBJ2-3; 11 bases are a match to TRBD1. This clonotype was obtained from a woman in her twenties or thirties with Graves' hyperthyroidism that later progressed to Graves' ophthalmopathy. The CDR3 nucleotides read TGTGCCAGCTCACCACCGGTGGGACAGGGGGAAGATACGCAGTATTTT. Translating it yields CASSPPVGQGEDTQYF.